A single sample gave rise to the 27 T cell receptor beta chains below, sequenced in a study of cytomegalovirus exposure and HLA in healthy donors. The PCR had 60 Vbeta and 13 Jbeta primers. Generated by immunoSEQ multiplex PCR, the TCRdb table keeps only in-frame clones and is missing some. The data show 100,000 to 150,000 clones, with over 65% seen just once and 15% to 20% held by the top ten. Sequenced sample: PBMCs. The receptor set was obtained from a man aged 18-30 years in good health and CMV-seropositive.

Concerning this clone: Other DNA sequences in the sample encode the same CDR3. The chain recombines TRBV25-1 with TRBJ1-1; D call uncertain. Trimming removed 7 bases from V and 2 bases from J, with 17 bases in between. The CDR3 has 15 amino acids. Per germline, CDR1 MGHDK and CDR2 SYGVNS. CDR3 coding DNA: TGTGCCAGCACTGGCCGGGGTACAATAAACACTGAAGCTTTCTTT. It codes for CASTGRGTINTEAFF.

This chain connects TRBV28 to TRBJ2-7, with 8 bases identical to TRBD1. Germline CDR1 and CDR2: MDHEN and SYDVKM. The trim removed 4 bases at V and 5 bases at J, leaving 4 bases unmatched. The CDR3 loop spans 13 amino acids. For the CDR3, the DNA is TGTGCCAGCAGTTCGACAGGGGCGGACGAGCAGTACTTC. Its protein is CASSSTGADEQYF.

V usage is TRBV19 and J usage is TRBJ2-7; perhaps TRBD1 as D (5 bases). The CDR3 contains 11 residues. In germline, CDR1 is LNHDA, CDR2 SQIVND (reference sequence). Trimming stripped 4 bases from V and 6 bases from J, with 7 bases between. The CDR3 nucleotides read TGTGCCAGTAGTACCGACAGCGAGCAGTACTTC. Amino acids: CASSTDSEQYF.

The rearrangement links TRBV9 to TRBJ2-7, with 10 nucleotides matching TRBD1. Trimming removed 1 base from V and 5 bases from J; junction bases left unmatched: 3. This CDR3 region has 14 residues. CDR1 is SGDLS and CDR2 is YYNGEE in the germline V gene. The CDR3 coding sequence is TGTGCCAGCAGCGTAATGGGACAGGGGAACGAGCAGTACTTC. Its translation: CASSVMGQGNEQYF.

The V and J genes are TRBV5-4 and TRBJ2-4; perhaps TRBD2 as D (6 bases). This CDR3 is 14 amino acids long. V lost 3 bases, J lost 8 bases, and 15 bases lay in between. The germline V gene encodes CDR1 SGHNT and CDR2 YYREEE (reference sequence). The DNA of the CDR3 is TGTGCCAGCAGCTCCGGACTCCCGGGGGACATTCAGTACTTC. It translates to CASSSGLPGDIQYF.

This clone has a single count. The CDR3: CASTIRGGVNEQYF. The DNA of the CDR3 is TGTGCCAGCACCATAAGGGGGGGCGTTAACGAGCAGTACTTC. The genes are TRBV27 and TRBJ2-7, with TRBD2 as a possible D gene (7 bases). From germline, CDR1 is MNHEY and CDR2 SMNVEV (reference sequence). V was clipped by 7 bases and J by 5 bases, with 18 bases between them. This CDR3 spans 14 amino acids.

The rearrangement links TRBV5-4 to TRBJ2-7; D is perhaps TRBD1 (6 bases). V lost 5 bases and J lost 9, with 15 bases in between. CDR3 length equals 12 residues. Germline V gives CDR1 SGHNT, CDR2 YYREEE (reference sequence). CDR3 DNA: TGTGCCAGCAGTTCGTCAGGGGATGCGCAGTACTTC. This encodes CASSSSGDAQYF. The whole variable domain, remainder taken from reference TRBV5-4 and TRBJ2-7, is ETGVTQSPTHLIKTRGQQVTLRCSSQSGHNTVSWYQQALGQGPQFIFQYYREEENGRGNFPPRFSGLQFPNYSSELNVNALELDDSALYLCASSSSGDAQYFGPGTRLTVT.

CDR3 sequence: CASSGGAGTGELFF. The CDR3 DNA is TGTGCCAGTAGCGGGGGGGCTGGCACCGGGGAGCTGTTTTTT. This chain links TRBV19 with TRBJ2-2; TRBD2 agrees at 8 bases. Trimming at V came to 6 bases and at J to 4 bases, leaving 4 bases not matched to a gene. Germline V gene lookup returns CDR1 LNHDA and CDR2 SQIVND (reference sequence). The CDR3 spans 14 residues.

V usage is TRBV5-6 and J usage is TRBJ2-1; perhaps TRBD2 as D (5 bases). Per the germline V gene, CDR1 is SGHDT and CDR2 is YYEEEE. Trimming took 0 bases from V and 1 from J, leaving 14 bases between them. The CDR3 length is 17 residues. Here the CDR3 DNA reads TGTGCCAGCAGCTTGGCGGGAACGGCAGCGTCCTACAATGAGCAGTTCTTC. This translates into CASSLAGTAASYNEQFF.

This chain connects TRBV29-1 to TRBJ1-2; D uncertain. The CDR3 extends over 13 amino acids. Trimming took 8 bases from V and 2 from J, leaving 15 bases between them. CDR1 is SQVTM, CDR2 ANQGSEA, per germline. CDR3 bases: TGCAGCTCCCGGGAGTTAATGAACTATGGCTACACCTTC. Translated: CSSRELMNYGYTF.

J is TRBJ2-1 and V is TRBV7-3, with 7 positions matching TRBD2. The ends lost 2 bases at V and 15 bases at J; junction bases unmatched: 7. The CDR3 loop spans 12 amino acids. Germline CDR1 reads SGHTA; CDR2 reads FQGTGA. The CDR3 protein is CASSLSSGPVFF. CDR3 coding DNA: TGTGCCAGCAGCTTATCTAGCGGCCCGGTGTTCTTC.

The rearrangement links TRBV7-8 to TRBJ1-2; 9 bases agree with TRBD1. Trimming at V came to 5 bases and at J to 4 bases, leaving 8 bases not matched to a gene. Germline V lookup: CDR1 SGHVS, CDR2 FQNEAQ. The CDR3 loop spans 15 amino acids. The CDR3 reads CASSPVGTGFYGYTF. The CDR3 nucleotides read TGTGCCAGCAGCCCAGTCGGGACAGGGTTCTATGGCTACACCTTC.

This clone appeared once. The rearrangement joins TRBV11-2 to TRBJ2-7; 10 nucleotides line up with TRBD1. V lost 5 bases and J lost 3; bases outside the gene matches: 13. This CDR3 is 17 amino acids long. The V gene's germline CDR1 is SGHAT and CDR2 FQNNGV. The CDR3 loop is CASSTYRTGGTSYEQYF. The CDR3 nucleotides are TGTGCCAGCAGCACATATAGGACAGGGGGAACAAGCTACGAGCAGTACTTC.

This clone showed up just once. The CDR3 protein is CASIESGNTEAFF. For the CDR3, the DNA is TGTGCCAGCATTGAATCAGGAAACACTGAAGCTTTCTTT. The rearrangement links TRBV6-5 to TRBJ1-1; D unclear. Trimming pared 7 bases from V and 2 bases from J, leaving 11 bases between. Per germline, CDR1 MNHEY and CDR2 SVGAGI. CDR3 size: 13 residues.

Here the CDR3 reads CASSLEQDYGYTF. In DNA form, the CDR3 reads TGCGCCAGCAGCTTGGAGCAGGACTATGGCTACACCTTC. This chain links TRBV5-1 with TRBJ1-2; the D is unclear. The CDR3 is made up of 13 amino acids. Trimming took 0 bases from V and 3 from J, leaving 6 bases between them. Per the germline V gene, CDR1 is SGHRS and CDR2 is YFSETQ. Using reference TRBV5-1 and TRBJ1-2 for the parts outside the CDR3, the full variable domain is KAGVTQTPRYLIKTRGQQVTLSCSPISGHRSVSWYQQTPGQGLQFLFEYFSETQRNKGNFPGRFSGRQFSNSRSEMNVSTLELGDSALYLCASSLEQDYGYTFGSGTRLTVV.

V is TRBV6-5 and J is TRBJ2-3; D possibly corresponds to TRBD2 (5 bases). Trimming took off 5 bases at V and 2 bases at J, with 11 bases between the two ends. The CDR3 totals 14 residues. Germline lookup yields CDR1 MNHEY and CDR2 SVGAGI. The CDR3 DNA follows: TGTGCCAGCAGTCTACTAGGGATCACAGATACGCAGTATTTT. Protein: CASSLLGITDTQYF.

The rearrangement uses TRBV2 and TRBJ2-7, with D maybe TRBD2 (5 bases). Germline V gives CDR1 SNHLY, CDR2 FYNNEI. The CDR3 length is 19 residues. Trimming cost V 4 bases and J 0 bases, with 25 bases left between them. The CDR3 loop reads CASSGLSGPTTRSSYEQYF. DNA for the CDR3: TGTGCCAGCAGTGGTTTATCAGGTCCGACTACCCGCAGCTCCTACGAGCAGTACTTC.

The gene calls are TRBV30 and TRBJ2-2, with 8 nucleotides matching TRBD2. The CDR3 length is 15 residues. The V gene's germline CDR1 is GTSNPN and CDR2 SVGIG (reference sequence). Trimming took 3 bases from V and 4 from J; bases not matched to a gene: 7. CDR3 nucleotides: TGTGCCTGGAGCTGGCGGGGGGCTTCCACCGGGGAGCTGTTTTTT. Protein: CAWSWRGASTGELFF.

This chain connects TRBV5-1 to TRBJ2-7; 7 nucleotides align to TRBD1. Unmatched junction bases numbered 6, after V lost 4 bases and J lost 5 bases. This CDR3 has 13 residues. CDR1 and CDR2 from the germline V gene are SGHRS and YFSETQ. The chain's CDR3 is CASSLLTGNEQYF. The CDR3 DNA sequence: TGCGCCAGCAGCCTCCTGACAGGGAACGAGCAGTACTTC.

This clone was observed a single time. The CDR3 DNA follows: TGTGCCAGTAGTATGACGGTCCTACAGACCTCCTACGAGCAGTACTTC. Its protein product is CASSMTVLQTSYEQYF. The chain joins TRBV19 to TRBJ2-7; D not certain. V was shortened by 3 bases and J by 0 bases, with 15 bases between the two germline ends. The V gene's germline CDR1 is LNHDA and CDR2 SQIVND (reference sequence). The CDR3 runs to 16 residues.

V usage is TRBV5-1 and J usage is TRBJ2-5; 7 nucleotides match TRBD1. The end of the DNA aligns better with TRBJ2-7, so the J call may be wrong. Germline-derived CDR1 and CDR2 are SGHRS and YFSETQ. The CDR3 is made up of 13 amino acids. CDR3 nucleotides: TGCGCCAGCACCCGGACAGGTTCCTACGAGCAGTACTTC. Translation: CASTRTGSYEQYF.

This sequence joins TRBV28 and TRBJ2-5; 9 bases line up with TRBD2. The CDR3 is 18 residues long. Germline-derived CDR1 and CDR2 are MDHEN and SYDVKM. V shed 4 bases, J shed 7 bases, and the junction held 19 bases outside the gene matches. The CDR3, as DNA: TGTGCCAGCAGTTCCCCGGCCGCGGGGGGGGCGCTGAAGGGGACCCAGTACTTC. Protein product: CASSSPAAGGALKGTQYF.

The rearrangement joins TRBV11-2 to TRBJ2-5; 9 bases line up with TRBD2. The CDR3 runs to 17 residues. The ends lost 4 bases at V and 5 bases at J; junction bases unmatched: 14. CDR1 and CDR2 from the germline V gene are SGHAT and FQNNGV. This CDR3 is CASSYNLAGSLKETQYF. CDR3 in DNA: TGTGCCAGCAGCTACAATCTAGCGGGATCGTTGAAGGAGACCCAGTACTTC.

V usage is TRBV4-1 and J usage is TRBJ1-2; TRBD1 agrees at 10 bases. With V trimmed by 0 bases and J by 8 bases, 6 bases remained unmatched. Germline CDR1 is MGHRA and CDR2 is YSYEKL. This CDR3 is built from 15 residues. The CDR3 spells CASSQDGGTGVGYTF. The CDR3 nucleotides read TGCGCCAGCAGCCAAGATGGCGGGACAGGGGTAGGCTACACCTTC.

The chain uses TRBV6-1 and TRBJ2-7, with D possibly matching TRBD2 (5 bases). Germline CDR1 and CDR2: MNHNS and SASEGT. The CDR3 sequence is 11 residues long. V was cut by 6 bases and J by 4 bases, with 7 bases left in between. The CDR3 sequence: CASRREYEQYF. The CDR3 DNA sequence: TGTGCCAGCAGGAGGGAATACGAGCAGTACTTC.

CDR3 coding DNA: TGCGCCAGCAGCTTCGGACAGGGTGGTCAGCCCCAGCATTTT. It is translated as CASSFGQGGQPQHF. This sequence joins TRBV4-1 and TRBJ1-5; 8 bases are a match to TRBD1. CDR3 size: 14 residues. The V gene's germline CDR1 is MGHRA and CDR2 YSYEKL. After removal of 5 bases from V and 6 bases from J, the junction contained 6 bases not matched to a gene.

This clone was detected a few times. The CDR3 is CASLWTGANQPQHF. DNA for the CDR3: TGTGCCAGCCTATGGACAGGAGCGAATCAGCCCCAGCATTTT. V is TRBV6-1 and J is TRBJ1-5, with TRBD1 matching 7 bases. J lost 4 bases, V lost 8 bases, and 8 bases had no gene match. The CDR3 sequence is 14 residues long. The germline gives CDR1 MNHNS, CDR2 SASEGT.